Shown below are 27 T cell receptor beta chains from a single sample sequenced in a study of ipilimumab plus nivolumab after autologous stem cell transplantation. The table came from immunoSEQ multiplex PCR; TCRdb's copy has only in-frame clones and leaves some out. The table shows about 23,000 clones, with roughly 69% occurring only once. Material: PBMCs, obtained in a trial of ipilimumab plus nivolumab as post-transplant consolidation. These receptors all come from a male donor with diffuse large B-cell lymphoma.

The gene calls are TRBV12-5 and TRBJ1-2; 7 bases are shared with TRBD1. Germline lookup yields CDR1 LGHNT and CDR2 FRNRAP. V lost 2 bases to trimming and J lost 12 bases; unmatched junction nucleotides: 9. The CDR3 has 13 residues. CDR3 protein: CASGLTRQGPNTF. DNA of the CDR3: TGTGCTAGTGGTTTGACTCGACAGGGCCCCAACACCTTC.

The chain has TRBV7-2 and TRBJ2-3; 11 nucleotides agree with TRBD2. Germline V gives CDR1 SGHTA, CDR2 FQGNSA. The CDR3 covers 18 residues. Germline trimming cut 4 bases from V and 2 bases from J; bases unmatched to any gene: 11. CDR3 in amino acids: CASSWGLAGGRFTDTQYF. The CDR3 DNA is TGTGCCAGCAGCTGGGGGCTAGCGGGGGGCCGATTCACAGATACGCAGTATTTT.

This clone has only a few counts. The chain combines TRBV28 with TRBJ2-2; 9 bases map to TRBD1. From germline, CDR1 is MDHEN and CDR2 SYDVKM. The CDR3 loop spans 13 amino acids. With V trimmed by 8 bases and J by 6 bases, 4 bases remained unmatched. The CDR3 here is CASATGGPGELFF. The DNA for the CDR3 is TGTGCCAGCGCGACAGGGGGTCCCGGGGAGCTGTTTTTT.

This clone was picked up one time. The rearrangement links TRBV6-1 to TRBJ1-1; D not certain. CDR1 is MNHNS and CDR2 is SASEGT in the germline V gene. This CDR3 has 12 residues. V lost 7 bases to trimming and J lost 7 bases, with 13 bases between them. CDR3 nucleotides: TGTGCCAGCAATATGGCCTTTGTTGAAGCTTTCTTT. It codes for CASNMAFVEAFF.

V gene TRBV19 combines with J gene TRBJ1-2; D gene unclear. The V gene lost 5 bases and the J gene lost 2 bases, with 12 bases spanning the gap. Per the germline V gene, CDR1 is LNHDA and CDR2 is SQIVND (reference sequence). The CDR3 is 14 amino acids. The CDR3 DNA is TGTGCCAGTAGTGAACGCTCGCTAAACTATGGCTACACCTTC. Protein sequence: CASSERSLNYGYTF. Full variable domain (rest looked up from reference TRBV19 and TRBJ1-2): DGGITQSPKYLFRKEGQNVTLSCEQNLNHDAMYWYRQDPGQGLRLIYYSQIVNDFQKGDIAEGYSVSREKKESFPLTVTSAQKNPTAFYLCASSERSLNYGYTFGSGTRLTVV.

The rearrangement joins TRBV7-8 to TRBJ1-1; D remains unclear. Trimming pared 1 base from V and 0 bases from J, leaving 9 bases between. This CDR3 is built from 15 residues. Germline values: CDR1 SGHVS, CDR2 FQNEAQ. CDR3 nucleotides: TGTGCCAGCAGCTTAGACTCAGTTCTGAACACTGAAGCTTTCTTT. It translates to CASSLDSVLNTEAFF.

This CDR3 is CASSPGVNYGYTF. The DNA for the CDR3 is TGTGCCAGTAGCCCAGGGGTAAACTATGGCTACACCTTC. This chain links TRBV19 with TRBJ1-2, with D possibly being TRBD1 (6 bases). This CDR3 region has 13 residues. Germline V gene lookup returns CDR1 LNHDA and CDR2 SQIVND (reference sequence). Between the trimmed V and J ends, which lost 6 bases and 2 bases, there was a span of 10 bases.

The genes are TRBV19 and TRBJ2-3; 10 bases are shared with TRBD2. Looked up from germline, CDR1 is LNHDA and CDR2 is SQIVND (reference sequence). V lost 6 bases, J lost 1 base, and 4 bases stayed unmatched. This CDR3 region has 15 residues. CDR3 loop: CASSQTSGGTDTQYF. Here the CDR3 DNA reads TGTGCCAGTAGCCAAACTAGCGGGGGCACAGATACGCAGTATTTT.

This chain joins TRBV28 and TRBJ1-2; 8 positions agree with TRBD1. J gave up 13 bases and V 7 bases, and 17 bases lay outside the gene matches. Germline values: CDR1 MDHEN, CDR2 SYDVKM. The CDR3 covers 14 residues. The CDR3 DNA reads TGTGCCAGCACCGTCCATCGACAGGGGCAGGATGGCACCTTC. This sequence encodes CASTVHRQGQDGTF.

This clone was seen only once. The chain is built from TRBV2 and TRBJ1-1; 7 bases map to TRBD1. There are 14 residues in the CDR3. The germline V gene has CDR1 SNHLY and CDR2 FYNNEI. The junction had 2 bases not matched to a gene; V was cut back by 4 bases and J by 0 bases. Written as DNA, the CDR3 is TGTGCCAGCAGTGTCGGGACAGTGAACACTGAAGCTTTCTTT. As protein: CASSVGTVNTEAFF. The variable domain in full, with the rest retrieved from reference TRBV2 and TRBJ1-1, is EPEVTQTPSHQVTQMGQEVILRCVPISNHLYFYWYRQILGQKVEFLVSFYNNEISEKSEIFDDQFSVERPDGSNFTLKIRSTKLEDSAMYFCASSVGTVNTEAFFGQGTRLTVV.

This chain connects TRBV9 to TRBJ2-3; D not resolved. Trimming took off 0 bases at V and 4 bases at J, with 9 bases between the two ends. The CDR3 runs 14 residues. Germline V gene lookup returns CDR1 SGDLS and CDR2 YYNGEE. The CDR3 DNA reads TGTGCCAGCAGCGTAGGAGGTTCCCCAGATACGCAGTATTTT. It specifies CASSVGGSPDTQYF.

The chain couples TRBV4-1 to TRBJ2-7; 8 bases are a match to TRBD2. The CDR3 loop spans 16 amino acids. The V and J ends lost 1 base and 0 bases, in that order; junction bases with no gene match: 5. In germline, CDR1 is MGHRA, CDR2 YSYEKL. This CDR3 reads CASSQAGGGRSYEQYF. CDR3 coding DNA: TGCGCCAGCAGCCAAGCCGGGGGGGGGCGCTCCTACGAGCAGTACTTC.

V gene TRBV15 combines with J gene TRBJ2-7; TRBD1 is a possible D gene (5 bases). V lost 3 bases and J lost 8, with 11 bases in between. The CDR3 totals 12 residues. The germline CDR1 and CDR2 sequences are LNHNV and YYDKDF (reference sequence). Here the CDR3 DNA reads TGTGCCACCAGCAGGGCCCAGGGAAAGCAGTACTTC. This translates into CATSRAQGKQYF.

The J gene is TRBJ2-2, the V gene TRBV7-6; a possible D gene is TRBD2 (6 bases). This CDR3 comprises 14 residues. The V gene's germline CDR1 is SGHVS and CDR2 FNYEAQ. V gave up 3 bases and J gave up 3 bases, with 8 bases separating them. CDR3 in DNA: TGTGCCAGCAGCTTTGGGACTGACACCGGGGAGCTGTTTTTT. It encodes CASSFGTDTGELFF.

The chain has TRBV9 and TRBJ1-3; no clear D gene. Trimming shortened V by 1 base and J by 0 bases, and 14 bases separated the two germline ends. Per germline, CDR1 SGDLS and CDR2 YYNGEE. CDR3 length: 17 residues. CDR3 nucleotide sequence: TGTGCCAGCAGCGTAAGTGGCGGCCCAAGCTCTGGAAACACCATATATTTT. Translated, it gives CASSVSGGPSSGNTIYF.

This clone occurred once. The chain is built from TRBV6-5 and TRBJ1-1; D remains unclear. Germline-derived CDR1 and CDR2 are MNHEY and SVGAGI. The germline V and J ends were trimmed by 7 bases and 3 bases, with 12 bases remaining between them. The CDR3 runs 13 residues. The CDR3 bases are TGTGCCAGCACGGAGACATCGTACACTGAAGCTTTCTTT. It translates to CASTETSYTEAFF.

The chain couples TRBV4-2 to TRBJ2-3, with D possibly being TRBD1 (6 bases). The CDR3 is 13 amino acids. The V end lost 2 bases, the J end lost 4 bases, and 7 bases lay between the germline ends. Per the germline V gene, CDR1 is LGHNA and CDR2 is YNFKEQ. Here the CDR3 reads CASSQQGPDTQYF. The CDR3 DNA is TGTGCCAGCAGCCAACAGGGGCCAGATACGCAGTATTTT.

This chain uses TRBV30 with TRBJ2-3; no clear D. This CDR3 contains 14 residues. Trimming stripped 3 bases from V and 6 bases from J, with 16 bases between. Looked up from germline, CDR1 is GTSNPN and CDR2 is SVGIG (reference sequence). This CDR3 reads CAWSQDSVWDTQYF. CDR3 nucleotides: TGTGCCTGGAGCCAGGATAGTGTGTGGGATACGCAGTATTTT. The variable domain in full, completed from reference TRBV30 and TRBJ2-3, reads SQTIHQWPATLVQPVGSPLSLECTVEGTSNPNLYWYRQAAGRGLQLLFYSVGIGQISSEVPQNLSASRPQDRQFILSSKKLLLSDSGFYLCAWSQDSVWDTQYFGPGTRLTVL.

J is TRBJ2-3 and V is TRBV5-1, with 7 bases identical to TRBD1. The ends lost 3 bases at V and 3 bases at J; junction bases unmatched: 7. The length of the CDR3 is 15 residues. CDR1 is SGHRS, CDR2 YFSETQ, per germline. The DNA of the CDR3 is TGCGCCAGCAGCTCACCGGGACAGAAGACAGATACGCAGTATTTT. It translates to CASSSPGQKTDTQYF. Complete variable domain (other parts from reference TRBV5-1 and TRBJ2-3): KAGVTQTPRYLIKTRGQQVTLSCSPISGHRSVSWYQQTPGQGLQFLFEYFSETQRNKGNFPGRFSGRQFSNSRSEMNVSTLELGDSALYLCASSSPGQKTDTQYFGPGTRLTVL.

The J gene is TRBJ1-2, the V gene TRBV7-6; D is unclear. This CDR3 has 12 residues. V lost 1 base, J lost 8 bases, and 8 bases lay in between. Germline CDR1 is SGHVS and CDR2 is FNYEAQ. The CDR3 bases are TGTGCCAGCAGCTTAGACCTGGGAGGCTACACCTTC. This translates into CASSLDLGGYTF.

This clone was seen more than once but under ten times. The rearrangement uses TRBV5-1 and TRBJ2-3; 9 positions match TRBD2. Germline V CDR1 and CDR2: SGHRS, YFSETQ. With V trimmed by 0 bases and J by 4 bases, 6 bases remained unmatched. The CDR3 length is 16 residues. Written as DNA, the CDR3 is TGCGCCAGCAGCTTGGGTGCGGGGGGGCCCTCAGATACGCAGTATTTT. It specifies CASSLGAGGPSDTQYF.

The V call is TRBV5-5, the J call TRBJ1-5; the D gene is possibly TRBD1 (6 bases). Germline V gene lookup returns CDR1 SGHKS and CDR2 YYEKEE (reference sequence). V lost 4 bases, J lost 2 bases, and 13 bases lay in between. This CDR3 region has 15 residues. The CDR3 DNA follows: TGTGCCAGCAGCCCCGACAGGATGGGCAATCAGCCCCAGCATTTT. It encodes CASSPDRMGNQPQHF.

The J gene is TRBJ2-3, the V gene TRBV5-4; D gene uncertain. The CDR3 sequence is 14 residues long. Germline V gives CDR1 SGHNT, CDR2 YYREEE (reference sequence). Trimming stripped 2 bases from V and 0 bases from J, with 7 bases between. The CDR3 DNA reads as TGTGCCAGCAGCTTAGGTGGTAGCACAGATACGCAGTATTTT. This translates into CASSLGGSTDTQYF.

The V call is TRBV11-2, the J call TRBJ2-3, with D maybe TRBD2 (7 bases). The CDR3 length is 15 residues. V gave up 2 bases and J gave up 0 bases, with 9 bases separating them. Germline CDR1 and CDR2: SGHAT and FQNNGV. The CDR3 region is CASSLRGGSTDTQYF. The DNA for the CDR3 is TGTGCCAGCAGCTTAAGGGGGGGGAGCACAGATACGCAGTATTTT.

By share of the sample, this clone is medium-sized. The gene calls are TRBV6-5 and TRBJ2-1; the match to TRBD2 covers 11 bases. From germline, CDR1 is MNHEY and CDR2 SVGAGI. There are 14 residues in the CDR3. Trimming took 6 bases from V and 6 from J; bases not matched to a gene: 4. The chain's CDR3 is CASRPSGGSNEQFF. In DNA, the CDR3 is TGTGCCAGCAGACCTAGCGGGGGGTCCAATGAGCAGTTCTTC.

The chain links TRBV7-8 to TRBJ2-1; the D call may be TRBD1 or TRBD2 (5 bases each). This CDR3 has 16 residues. The germline V and J ends were trimmed by 1 base and 9 bases, with 19 bases remaining between them. The germline V gene encodes CDR1 SGHVS and CDR2 FQNEAQ. CDR3 sequence (DNA): TGTGCCAGCAGCTTAGAAAACCGGGGCCGTCGTGGTGAGCAGTTCTTC. As protein: CASSLENRGRRGEQFF.

The chain carries TRBV6-1 and TRBJ2-7; no clear D gene. The germline CDR1 and CDR2 sequences are MNHNS and SASEGT. The CDR3 has 10 amino acids. Trimming left V 7 bases short and J 3 bases short, with 4 bases between. The CDR3 is CASIHYEQYF. CDR3 in DNA: TGTGCCAGCATCCACTACGAGCAGTACTTC.